The source of this T cell receptor (beta chain) is a study of beta chain features in type 1 diabetes. General study results and limits: Lower insertion and higher deletion counts appeared at VDJ junctions in type 1 diabetes patients.

Worth noting for this clone: Its specificity is unknown.

CDR1 and CDR2 (germline): SGHRS, YFSETQ. The CDR3 loop spans 12 amino acids. V was clipped by 2 bases and J by 7 bases; unmatched bases: 2. The authors reverse transcribed all of the isolated RNA, so sequencing captured expressed TCRB transcripts. Using immunoSEQ multiplex PCR, the repertoire was profiled, and TCRdb retains in-frame clones only, with some absent. Altogether 350,000 or so clones are present, around 20% being singletons, with the ten largest covering under 0.055%. This chain uses TRBV5-1 with TRBJ2-7; 8 bases map to TRBD2. This TCR was sampled from a woman aged 18-30 years in good health. Material: naive CD4+ T cells from blood. The CDR3 loop reads CASSLTSGEQYF. The CDR3 region has the DNA TGCGCCAGCAGCTTAACTAGCGGTGAGCAGTACTTC.